These 9 T cell receptor beta chains share one sample of origin, sequenced in a study of shared clonotypes between healthy human individuals. Repertoires were generated with immunoSEQ multiplex PCR, while TCRdb's copy carries only in-frame clones and drops some. The table lists 1.5 million to 1.9 million clones, 95% to 99% of them singletons. The sequenced sample consisted of naive CD4+ T cells sorted from blood. Subset defined: CD45RA+ positively selected. The receptor source for this set is a man aged 25-40 years in good health.

The V gene is TRBV5-1, the J gene TRBJ2-7, with TRBD2 as a possible D gene (5 bases). There are 21 residues in the CDR3. Trimming left V 1 base short and J 3 bases short, with 32 bases between. The germline gives CDR1 SGHRS, CDR2 YFSETQ. The CDR3 nucleotides read TGCGCCAGCAGCTTGAGCGGCAGGTCTGGAAGGACCCGGTTAGCTGGCTACGAGCAGTACTTC. As protein: CASSLSGRSGRTRLAGYEQYF.

This clone was observed once. The rearrangement joins TRBV2 to TRBJ2-5, with D possibly being TRBD1 (6 bases). The V gene's germline CDR1 is SNHLY and CDR2 FYNNEI. The CDR3 length is 13 residues. The V end was cut by 6 bases, the J end by 4 bases, with 12 bases between. The chain's CDR3 is CASRETGRETQYF. In DNA, the CDR3 is TGTGCCAGCAGGGAAACAGGGAGAGAGACCCAGTACTTC. The entire variable domain, with the rest obtained from reference TRBV2 and TRBJ2-5, is as follows: EPEVTQTPSHQVTQMGQEVILRCVPISNHLYFYWYRQILGQKVEFLVSFYNNEISEKSEIFDDQFSVERPDGSNFTLKIRSTKLEDSAMYFCASRETGRETQYFGPGTRLLVL.

The chain combines TRBV5-1 with TRBJ1-3; 12 nucleotides align to TRBD1. CDR1 SGHRS and CDR2 YFSETQ come from the germline V gene. CDR3 length: 18 residues. Losses at the gene ends were 3 bases for V and 4 bases for J; bases not matched to a gene: 11. The DNA for the CDR3 is TGCGCCAGCAGCTCCGCACCTCCGGGACAGGGGGCCGGAAACACCATATATTTT. Amino acid sequence: CASSSAPPGQGAGNTIYF.

V gene TRBV18 combines with J gene TRBJ2-3; 8 bases align to TRBD2. Germline V lookup: CDR1 KGHSH, CDR2 LQKENI. With 3 bases clipped from V and 7 bases from J, the junction kept 12 bases outside the gene matches. This CDR3 comprises 16 residues. DNA of the CDR3: TGTGCCAGCTCACCGACTGGGACTAGGGATCTCTATACGCAGTATTTT. This translates into CASSPTGTRDLYTQYF.

The CDR3 spells CASSETGTNTEAFF. The CDR3, as DNA: TGTGCCAGCAGTGAGACCGGGACTAACACTGAAGCTTTCTTT. The chain recombines TRBV2 with TRBJ1-1; D might be TRBD1 (5 bases). There are 14 residues in the CDR3. The V end lost 3 bases, the J end lost 2 bases, and 10 bases lay between the germline ends. Germline CDR1 is SNHLY and CDR2 is FYNNEI.

The chain joins TRBV21-1 to TRBJ2-5; TRBD2 was called by the table and not checked on the DNA. TRBV21-1 is an annotated pseudogene. The CDR3 is made up of 13 amino acids. The DNA of the CDR3 is TGTGCCAGCAGCAAAAAGGAGCTAGAGACCCAGTACTTC. The encoded protein is CASSKKELETQYF.

The rearrangement links TRBV5-4 to TRBJ1-2; 7 bases map to TRBD1. Germline V CDR1 and CDR2: SGHNT, YYREEE (reference sequence). The CDR3 contains 15 residues. After removal of 4 bases from V and 4 bases from J, the junction contained 10 bases not matched to a gene. Here the CDR3 DNA reads TGTGCCAGCAGCACAACGACAGGGCTTGGCTATGGCTACACCTTC. The encoded protein is CASSTTTGLGYGYTF.

With respect to this clone: Other nucleotide sequences in the sample specify the same CDR3. CDR3 coding DNA: TGTGCCAGCAGCCTACGGACAGGGAGGAACACTGAAGCTTTCTTT. This sequence encodes CASSLRTGRNTEAFF. The chain uses TRBV14 and TRBJ1-1; 8 nucleotides align to TRBD1. The V gene's germline CDR1 is SGHDN and CDR2 FVKESK. With V trimmed by 4 bases and J by 1 base, 5 bases remained unmatched. The CDR3 totals 15 residues.

The gene calls are TRBV30 and TRBJ2-5; 9 bases are a match to TRBD2. CDR1 is GTSNPN, CDR2 SVGIG, per germline (reference sequence). V shed 5 bases, J shed 0 bases, and the junction held 7 bases outside the gene matches. This CDR3 is built from 15 residues. The CDR3 here is CAWGSSGGHQETQYF. The CDR3 coding sequence is TGTGCCTGGGGAAGTAGCGGGGGTCACCAAGAGACCCAGTACTTC.